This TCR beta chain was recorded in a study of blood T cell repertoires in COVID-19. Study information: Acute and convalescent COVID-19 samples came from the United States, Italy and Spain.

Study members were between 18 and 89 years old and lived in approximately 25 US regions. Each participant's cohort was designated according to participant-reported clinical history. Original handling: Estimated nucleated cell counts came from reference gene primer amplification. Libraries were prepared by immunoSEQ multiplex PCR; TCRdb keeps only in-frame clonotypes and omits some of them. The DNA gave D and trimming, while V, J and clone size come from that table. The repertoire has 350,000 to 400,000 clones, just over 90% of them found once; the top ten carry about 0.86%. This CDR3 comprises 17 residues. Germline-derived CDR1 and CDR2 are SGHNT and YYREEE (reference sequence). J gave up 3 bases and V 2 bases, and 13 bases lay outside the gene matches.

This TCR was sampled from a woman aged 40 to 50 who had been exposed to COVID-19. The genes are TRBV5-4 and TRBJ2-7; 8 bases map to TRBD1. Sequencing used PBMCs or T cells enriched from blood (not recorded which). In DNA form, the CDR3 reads TGTGCCAGCAGCTTAGGACAGGGTCCTCCTGGCCTCTACGAGCAGTACTTC. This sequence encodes CASSLGQGPPGLYEQYF.